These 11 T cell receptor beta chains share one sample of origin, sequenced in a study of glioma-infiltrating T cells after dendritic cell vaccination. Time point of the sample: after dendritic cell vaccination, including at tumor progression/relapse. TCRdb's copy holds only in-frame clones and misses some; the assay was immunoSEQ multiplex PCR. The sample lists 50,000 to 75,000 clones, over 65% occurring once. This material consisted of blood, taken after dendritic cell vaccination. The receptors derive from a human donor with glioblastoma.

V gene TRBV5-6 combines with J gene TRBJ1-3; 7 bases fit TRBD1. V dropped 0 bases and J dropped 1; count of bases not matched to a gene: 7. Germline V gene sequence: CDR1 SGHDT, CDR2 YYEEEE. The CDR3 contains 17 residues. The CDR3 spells CASSLAADRLSGNTIYF. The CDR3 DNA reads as TGTGCCAGCAGCTTGGCCGCGGACAGGCTTTCTGGAAACACCATATATTTT.

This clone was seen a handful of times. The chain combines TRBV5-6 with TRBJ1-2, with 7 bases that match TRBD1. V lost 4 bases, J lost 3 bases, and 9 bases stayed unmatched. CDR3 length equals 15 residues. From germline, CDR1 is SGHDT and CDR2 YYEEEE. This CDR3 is CASSEKDRPYYGYTF. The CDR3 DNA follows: TGTGCCAGCAGCGAGAAGGACAGGCCTTACTATGGCTACACCTTC.

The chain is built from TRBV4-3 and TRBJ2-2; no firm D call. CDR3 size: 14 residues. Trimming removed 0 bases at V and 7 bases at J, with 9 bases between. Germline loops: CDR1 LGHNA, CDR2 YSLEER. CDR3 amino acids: CASSQDTAGGELFF. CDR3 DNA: TGCGCCAGCAGCCAAGATACAGCCGGCGGGGAGCTGTTTTTT.

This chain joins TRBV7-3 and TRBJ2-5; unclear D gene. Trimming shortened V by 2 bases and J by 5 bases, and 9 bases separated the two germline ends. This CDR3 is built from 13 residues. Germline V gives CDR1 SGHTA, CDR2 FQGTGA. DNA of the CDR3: TGTGCCAGCAGCTTAGGAGCGAGGGAGACCCAGTACTTC. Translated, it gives CASSLGARETQYF.

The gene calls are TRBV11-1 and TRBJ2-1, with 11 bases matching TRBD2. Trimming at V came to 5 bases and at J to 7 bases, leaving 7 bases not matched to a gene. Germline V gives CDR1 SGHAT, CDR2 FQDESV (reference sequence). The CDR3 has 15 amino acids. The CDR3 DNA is TGTGCCAGCAGCCTTAGCGGGGGGGCTTTAAATGAGCAGTTCTTC. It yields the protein CASSLSGGALNEQFF.

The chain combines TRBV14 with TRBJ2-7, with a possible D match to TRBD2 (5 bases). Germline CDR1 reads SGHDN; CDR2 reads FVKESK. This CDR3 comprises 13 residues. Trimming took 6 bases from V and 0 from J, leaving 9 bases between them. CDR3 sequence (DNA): TGTGCCAGCAGACCCGGGGACTCCTACGAGCAGTACTTC. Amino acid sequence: CASRPGDSYEQYF.

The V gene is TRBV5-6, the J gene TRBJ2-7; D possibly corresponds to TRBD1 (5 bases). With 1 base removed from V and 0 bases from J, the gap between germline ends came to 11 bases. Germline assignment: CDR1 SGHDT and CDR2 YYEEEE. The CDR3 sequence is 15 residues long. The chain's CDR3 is CASSLFGRASYEQYF. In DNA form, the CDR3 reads TGTGCCAGCAGCTTGTTCGGCAGGGCCTCCTACGAGCAGTACTTC.

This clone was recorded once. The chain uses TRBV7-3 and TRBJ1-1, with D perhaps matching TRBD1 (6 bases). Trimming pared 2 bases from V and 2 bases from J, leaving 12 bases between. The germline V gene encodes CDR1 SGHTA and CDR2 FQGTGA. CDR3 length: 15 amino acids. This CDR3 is CASSLATGINTEAFF. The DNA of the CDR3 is TGTGCCAGCAGCTTAGCTACAGGGATTAACACTGAAGCTTTCTTT.

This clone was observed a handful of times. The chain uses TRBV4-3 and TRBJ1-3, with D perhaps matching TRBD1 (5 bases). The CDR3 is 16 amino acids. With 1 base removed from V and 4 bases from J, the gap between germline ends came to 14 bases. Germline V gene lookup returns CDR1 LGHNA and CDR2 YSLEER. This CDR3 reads CASSQGARGTGNTIYF. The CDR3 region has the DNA TGCGCCAGCAGCCAAGGGGCTAGGGGAACAGGAAACACCATATATTTT.

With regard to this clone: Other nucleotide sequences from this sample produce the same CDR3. CDR3 amino acids: CASSFAGTGIYEQYF. CDR3 in DNA: TGTGCCAGCAGTTTCGCTGGGACAGGAATTTACGAGCAGTACTTC. This chain links TRBV28 with TRBJ2-7, with TRBD1 matching 8 bases. Germline CDR1 is MDHEN and CDR2 is SYDVKM. The CDR3 totals 15 residues. Germline trimming cut 3 bases from V and 4 bases from J; bases unmatched to any gene: 8.

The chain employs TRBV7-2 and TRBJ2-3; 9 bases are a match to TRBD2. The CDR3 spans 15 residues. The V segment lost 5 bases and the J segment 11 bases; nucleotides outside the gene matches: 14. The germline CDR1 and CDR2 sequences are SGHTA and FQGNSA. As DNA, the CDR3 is TGTGCCAGCAGCCCACTAGCGGGTGGGCCAATTGAGCAGTATTTT. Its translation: CASSPLAGGPIEQYF. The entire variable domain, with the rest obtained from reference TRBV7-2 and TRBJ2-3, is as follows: GAGVSQSPSNKVTEKGKDVELRCDPISGHTALYWYRQSLGQGLEFLIYFQGNSAPDKSGLPSDRFSAERTGGSVSTLTIQRTQQEDSAVYLCASSPLAGGPIEQYFGPGTRLTVL.